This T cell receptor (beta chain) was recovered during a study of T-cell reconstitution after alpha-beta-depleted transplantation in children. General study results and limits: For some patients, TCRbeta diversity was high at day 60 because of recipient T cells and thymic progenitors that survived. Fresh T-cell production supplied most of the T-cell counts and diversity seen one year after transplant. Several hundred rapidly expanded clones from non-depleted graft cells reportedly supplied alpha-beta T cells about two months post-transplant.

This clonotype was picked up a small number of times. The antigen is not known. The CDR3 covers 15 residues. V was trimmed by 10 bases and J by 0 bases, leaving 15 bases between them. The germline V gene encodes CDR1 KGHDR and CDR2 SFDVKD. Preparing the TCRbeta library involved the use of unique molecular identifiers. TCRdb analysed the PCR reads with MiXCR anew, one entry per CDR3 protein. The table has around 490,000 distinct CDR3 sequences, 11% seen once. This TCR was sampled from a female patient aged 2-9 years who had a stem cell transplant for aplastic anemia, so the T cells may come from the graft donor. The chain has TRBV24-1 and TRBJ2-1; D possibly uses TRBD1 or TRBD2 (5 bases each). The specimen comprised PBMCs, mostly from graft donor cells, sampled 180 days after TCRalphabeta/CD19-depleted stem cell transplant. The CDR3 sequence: CATGAGTGSYNEQFF. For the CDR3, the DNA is TGTGCCACAGGGGCCGGGACGGGCTCCTACAATGAGCAGTTCTTC.